The 21 T cell receptor beta chains below come from one sample, sequenced in a study of T cell responses to AZD1222 COVID-19 vaccine. The data were produced by immunoSEQ multiplex PCR, yet TCRdb's version contains in-frame clones alone and is incomplete. The repertoire has 100,000 to 140,000 clones, around 92% of them found once; the top ten carry about 7%. The source material was peripheral blood, sampled on day 0 of AZD1222 vaccination. All receptors derive from an adult in good health.

CDR3 in amino acids: CASSEVGQGATTGELFF. In DNA, the CDR3 is TGTGCCAGCAGTGAAGTAGGACAGGGGGCAACCACCGGGGAGCTGTTTTTT. The chain links TRBV6-1 to TRBJ2-2, with 11 bases identical to TRBD1. Germline CDR1 reads MNHNS; CDR2 reads SASEGT. The CDR3 consists of 17 residues. V dropped 1 base and J dropped 4; count of bases not matched to a gene: 5.

The chain has TRBV10-3 and TRBJ1-3; 8 bases are shared with TRBD1. This CDR3 has 14 residues. Germline CDR1 is ENHRY and CDR2 is SYGVKD. The junction had 9 bases not matched to a gene; V was cut back by 6 bases and J by 8 bases. The CDR3 region is CAISRQGRGDTIYF. CDR3 nucleotides: TGTGCCATCAGCCGACAGGGGCGAGGGGACACCATATATTTT.

The chain is built from TRBV9 and TRBJ1-6, with TRBD1 identical over 9 bases. CDR3 length: 16 residues. V was clipped by 3 bases and J by 9 bases; unmatched bases: 10. Germline V gene data show CDR1 as SGDLS and CDR2 as YYNGEE. CDR3: CASSADPGTGTSPLHF. The CDR3 DNA follows: TGTGCCAGCAGCGCAGATCCCGGGACAGGGACTTCACCCCTCCACTTT.

The chain employs TRBV10-2 and TRBJ1-1; TRBD1 is a possible D gene (6 bases). V lost 7 bases and J lost 5, with 17 bases in between. The V gene's germline CDR1 is WSHSY and CDR2 SAAADI. The CDR3 is 14 residues long. Written as DNA, the CDR3 is TGCGCCAGCACCACCGGAGGGGGTTTAACTGAAGCTTTCTTT. Amino acids: CASTTGGGLTEAFF.

The sample holds one count of this clone. The chain links TRBV28 to TRBJ1-3; 8 bases are shared with TRBD1. In germline, CDR1 is MDHEN, CDR2 SYDVKM. This CDR3 has 14 residues. Trimming took 6 bases from V and 5 from J; bases not matched to a gene: 6. CDR3 coding DNA: TGTGCCAGCAGCAAGACAGGGGTACGAAACACCATATATTTT. Translation: CASSKTGVRNTIYF. Variable domain in full (rest from reference TRBV28 and TRBJ1-3): DVKVTQSSRYLVKRTGEKVFLECVQDMDHENMFWYRQDPGLGLRLIYFSYDVKMKEKGDIPEGYSVSREKKERFSLILESASTNQTSMYLCASSKTGVRNTIYFGEGSWLTVV.

The chain has TRBV7-8 and TRBJ1-2; the D gene is possibly TRBD1 (6 bases). Germline CDR1 and CDR2: SGHVS and FQNEAQ. Trimming removed 1 base from V and 2 bases from J, with 11 bases in between. CDR3 size: 15 residues. The CDR3 DNA sequence: TGTGCCAGCAGCTTAGATACAGGGTGGAACTATGGCTACACCTTC. Protein sequence: CASSLDTGWNYGYTF.

The CDR3 protein is CASSWARGGGNTIYF. The CDR3 coding sequence is TGTGCCAGCAGTTGGGCCCGTGGAGGGGGAAACACCATATATTTT. The gene calls are TRBV28 and TRBJ1-3; D is undetermined. Trimming left V 4 bases short and J 4 bases short, with 14 bases between. The CDR3 contains 15 residues. The germline V gene has CDR1 MDHEN and CDR2 SYDVKM.

The gene calls are TRBV7-2 and TRBJ1-2, with D uncertain. Trimming took 0 bases from V and 6 from J, leaving 8 bases between them. The germline V gene encodes CDR1 SGHTA and CDR2 FQGNSA. The CDR3 covers 13 residues. CDR3 in amino acids: CASSLAGNHGYTF. In DNA form, the CDR3 reads TGTGCCAGCAGCTTAGCAGGGAACCATGGCTACACCTTC. Supplemented by reference TRBV7-2 and TRBJ1-2, the full variable domain reads GAGVSQSPSNKVTEKGKDVELRCDPISGHTALYWYRQSLGQGLEFLIYFQGNSAPDKSGLPSDRFSAERTGGSVSTLTIQRTQQEDSAVYLCASSLAGNHGYTFGSGTRLTVV.

The V gene is TRBV28, the J gene TRBJ1-2, with D hard to call. Germline V CDR1 and CDR2: MDHEN, SYDVKM. Between the trimmed V and J ends, which lost 4 bases and 4 bases, there was a span of 4 bases. CDR3 length: 11 residues. CDR3 protein: CASSYIYGYTF. The DNA of the CDR3 is TGTGCCAGCAGTTATATCTATGGCTACACCTTC.

The genes are TRBV10-3 and TRBJ2-7, with 10 bases lining up with TRBD2. J was trimmed by 4 bases and V by 6 bases; bases with no gene match: 9. CDR1 is ENHRY, CDR2 SYGVKD, per germline. This CDR3 contains 15 residues. CDR3 protein: CAIRATSGAIYEQYF. The CDR3 DNA sequence: TGTGCCATCAGGGCAACTAGCGGGGCGATATACGAGCAGTACTTC.

This rearrangement joins TRBV27 to TRBJ2-7, with D perhaps TRBD2 (6 bases). V lost 6 bases and J 4 bases, leaving 16 bases between the germline ends. CDR1 is MNHEY and CDR2 is SMNVEV in the germline V gene (reference sequence). The CDR3 extends over 14 amino acids. CDR3 in amino acids: CASSPRRETYEQYF. The CDR3 DNA reads TGTGCCAGCAGCCCGCGGAGGGAGACATACGAGCAGTACTTC.

The chain links TRBV27 to TRBJ2-7; TRBD2 matches 10 bases. The CDR3 has 14 amino acids. Germline values: CDR1 MNHEY, CDR2 SMNVEV (reference sequence). The ends lost 6 bases at V and 2 bases at J; junction bases unmatched: 4. CDR3 amino acids: CASSLAGGAYEQYF. CDR3 coding DNA: TGTGCCAGCAGCTTAGCGGGAGGAGCCTACGAGCAGTACTTC.

The gene calls are TRBV10-2 and TRBJ1-1, with D unclear. The CDR3 consists of 15 residues. Germline lookup yields CDR1 WSHSY and CDR2 SAAADI. Trimming cost V 5 bases and J 3 bases, with 16 bases left between them. CDR3 region: CASSLGPAGDTEAFF. The CDR3 DNA reads TGCGCCAGCAGTTTGGGCCCTGCAGGAGACACTGAAGCTTTCTTT.

V and J are TRBV6-2 or TRBV6-3 and TRBJ2-3, with D maybe TRBD1 (6 bases). The CDR3 is 16 residues long. Trimming took off 7 bases at V and 3 bases at J, with 20 bases between the two ends. Germline V gene sequence: CDR1 MNHEY, CDR2 SVGEGT. CDR3 DNA: TGTGCCAGCACCCCTTACCGGAAGAGGGGGACAGATACGCAGTATTTT. Translated, it gives CASTPYRKRGTDTQYF.

The chain joins TRBV28 to TRBJ2-6, with unresolved D. The CDR3 consists of 14 residues. Germline lookup yields CDR1 MDHEN and CDR2 SYDVKM. With 5 bases removed from V and 1 base from J, the gap between germline ends came to 6 bases. The CDR3 bases are TGTGCCAGCAGTCTCGTATCTGGGGCCAACGTCCTGACTTTC. Translation gives CASSLVSGANVLTF. The full variable domain, its missing parts supplied by reference TRBV28 and TRBJ2-6, is DVKVTQSSRYLVKRTGEKVFLECVQDMDHENMFWYRQDPGLGLRLIYFSYDVKMKEKGDIPEGYSVSREKKERFSLILESASTNQTSMYLCASSLVSGANVLTFGAGSRLTVL.

V usage is TRBV6-2 or TRBV6-3 and J usage is TRBJ1-5; possible D gene TRBD1, 6 bases. Germline V gives CDR1 MNHEY, CDR2 SVGEGT. The length of the CDR3 is 18 residues. V was clipped by 5 bases and J by 0 bases, with 20 bases between them. CDR3 protein: CASSPGSGGGYSNQPQHF. CDR3 in DNA: TGTGCCAGCAGTCCGGGGTCGGGGGGCGGCTATAGCAATCAGCCCCAGCATTTT.

The chain has TRBV21-1 and TRBJ2-3; TRBD2 reflects the table's D call only, with no check against the DNA. TRBV21-1 is a pseudogene. This CDR3 is 15 amino acids long. In DNA form, the CDR3 reads TGTGCCAGCAGCACGATTAGCGGGAGGGCAGATACGCAGTATTTT. Translation gives CASSTISGRADTQYF.

This chain connects TRBV28 to TRBJ2-1; TRBD2 aligns across 7 bases. CDR1 is MDHEN, CDR2 SYDVKM, per germline. The CDR3 consists of 13 residues. The V gene end was trimmed by 5 bases and the J gene end by 6 bases; junction bases not matched to a gene: 4. The CDR3 nucleotides are TGTGCCAGCAGTAGACTAGCAGTCAATGAGCAGTTCTTC. It specifies CASSRLAVNEQFF.

The chain links TRBV5-1 to TRBJ2-6, with D maybe TRBD2 (6 bases). This CDR3 comprises 18 residues. Germline CDR1 reads SGHRS; CDR2 reads YFSETQ. V was shortened by 1 base and J by 0 bases, with 14 bases between the two germline ends. The CDR3 sequence: CASSLLSSEGSGANVLTF. As DNA, the CDR3 is TGCGCCAGCAGCTTGTTATCTAGCGAGGGCTCTGGGGCCAACGTCCTGACTTTC.

The chain joins TRBV28 to TRBJ1-2; D is undetermined. Between the trimmed V and J ends, which lost 6 bases and 0 bases, there was a span of 11 bases. From germline, CDR1 is MDHEN and CDR2 SYDVKM. The CDR3 extends over 14 amino acids. The CDR3 spells CASSTLNPNYGYTF. The CDR3 DNA reads as TGTGCCAGCAGCACCTTGAATCCTAACTATGGCTACACCTTC.

This clone has just a few counts. The chain joins TRBV4-1 to TRBJ2-7; 7 nucleotides align to TRBD2. This CDR3 contains 17 residues. Trimming cost V 0 bases and J 1 base; bases outside gene matches: 9. Looked up from germline, CDR1 is MGHRA and CDR2 is YSYEKL. The CDR3 nucleotides read TGCGCCAGCAGCCAAGATACGCGGGAGTCGATATCCTACGAGCAGTACTTC. Translated, it gives CASSQDTRESISYEQYF.